Here is one T cell receptor beta chain with its context. V shed 7 bases and J 2 bases; nucleotides not matched to a gene: 7. Germline V gene data show CDR1 as ENHRY and CDR2 as SYGVKD. CDR3 length: 15 residues. This entry is derived from a study of blood T cell repertoires in COVID-19. At the level of the study: Samples representing acute and convalescent COVID-19 were sourced from the United States, Italy and Spain.

Authors' data handling: Reference gene primer amplification yielded estimated nucleated cell counts. The repertoire was sequenced with immunoSEQ multiplex PCR; TCRdb's copy has only in-frame clones and lacks some. For V, J and clone size, that table is used; D and trimming come from the DNA. The sample has roughly 140,000 clones, more than 85% seen once; the top ten hold about 2.4%. Material for sequencing was peripheral blood. The V gene is TRBV10-3, the J gene TRBJ1-2, with 10 bases that match TRBD1. This TCR was recovered from a woman in her seventies with acute or convalescent COVID-19. CDR3 loop: CAINPLDRGNYGYTF. CDR3 DNA sequence: TGTGCCATCAACCCCTTGGACAGGGGGAACTATGGCTACACCTTC.